Listed here are 26 T cell receptor beta chains from one sample, sequenced in a study of technical replicates of blood from a few donors. The data were produced by immunoSEQ multiplex PCR, yet TCRdb's version contains in-frame clones alone and is incomplete. The data hold roughly 15,000 clones, with 86% observed a single time. Sequencing was carried out using PBMCs. The receptor source for this set is a human donor in good health.

The V gene is TRBV5-8, the J gene TRBJ2-5, with TRBD2 identical over 11 bases. Trimming at V came to 4 bases and at J to 1 base, leaving 9 bases not matched to a gene. CDR3 length: 17 amino acids. The germline CDR1 and CDR2 sequences are SGHTS and YDEGEE. The CDR3 bases are TGTGCCAGCAGCGTAGGGACTAGCGGAGGATTCCAAGAGACCCAGTACTTC. Protein sequence: CASSVGTSGGFQETQYF. Complete variable domain (other parts from reference TRBV5-8 and TRBJ2-5): EAGVTQSPTHLIKTRGQQATLRCSPISGHTSVYWYQQALGLGLQFLLWYDEGEERNRGNFPPRFSGRQFPNYSSELNVNALELEDSALYLCASSVGTSGGFQETQYFGPGTRLLVL.

V is TRBV19 and J is TRBJ1-5, with D hard to call. Germline loops: CDR1 LNHDA, CDR2 SQIVND (reference sequence). This CDR3 is built from 11 residues. V lost 8 bases, J lost 9 bases, and 11 bases lay in between. The CDR3 loop reads CASAHHGPQHF. As DNA, the CDR3 is TGTGCCAGTGCCCATCACGGGCCCCAGCATTTT.

The chain has TRBV6-1 and TRBJ2-5; D may be TRBD1 (5 bases). There are 15 residues in the CDR3. Trimming removed 11 bases from V and 2 bases from J, with 21 bases in between. Germline lookup yields CDR1 MNHNS and CDR2 SASEGT. CDR3 bases: TGTGCCTGCCAATCCCAGGGTCGGTTACAAGAGACCCAGTACTTC. It specifies CACQSQGRLQETQYF.

V and J are TRBV7-9 and TRBJ2-7, with 9 nucleotides matching TRBD2. The CDR3 consists of 15 residues. J gave up 5 bases and V 2 bases, and 7 bases lay outside the gene matches. Germline V lookup: CDR1 SEHNR, CDR2 FQNEAQ (reference sequence). The CDR3 nucleotides are TGTGCCAGCAGCTTACAAGCGGGAGGCCCTAACGAGCAGTACTTC. Protein product: CASSLQAGGPNEQYF.

This clone has only one observation. The V call is TRBV5-8, the J call TRBJ2-1, with 9 bases that match TRBD2. The CDR3 length is 14 residues. CDR1 is SGHTS, CDR2 YDEGEE, per germline. Germline trimming cut 4 bases from V and 6 bases from J; bases unmatched to any gene: 5. The CDR3 nucleotides are TGTGCCAGCAGCCGACTAGCGGCTTTCAATGAGCAGTTCTTC. Translating gives CASSRLAAFNEQFF.

The chain combines TRBV6-4 with TRBJ2-3; 7 bases match TRBD2. Germline trimming cut 2 bases from V and 5 bases from J; bases unmatched to any gene: 4. Germline lookup yields CDR1 MRHNA and CDR2 SNTAGT. The CDR3 spans 14 residues. DNA for the CDR3: TGTGCCAGCAGTGACAGGGCGGGAGAAGATACGCAGTATTTT. Translated: CASSDRAGEDTQYF.

The V call is TRBV6-1, the J call TRBJ2-7; D is perhaps TRBD2 (6 bases). The germline V gene encodes CDR1 MNHNS and CDR2 SASEGT. This CDR3 has 15 residues. V was trimmed by 4 bases and J by 2 bases, leaving 15 bases between them. CDR3 nucleotide sequence: TGTGCCAGCAGTGGGGGGACTGCAATAGCCTACGAGCAGTACTTC. Amino acid sequence: CASSGGTAIAYEQYF.

The chain employs TRBV7-9 and TRBJ2-1; D may be TRBD1 (5 bases). Germline CDR1 SEHNR, CDR2 FQNEAQ (reference sequence). V gave up 8 bases and J gave up 12 bases, with 17 bases separating them. The length of the CDR3 is 12 residues. The CDR3 here is CASGPQDMVQFF. Here the CDR3 DNA reads TGTGCCAGCGGCCCACAGGATATGGTGCAGTTCTTC.

The chain couples TRBV19 to TRBJ2-1; 16 nucleotides match TRBD2. CDR3 length: 17 amino acids. Trimming took 5 bases from V and 7 from J; bases not matched to a gene: 8. Per the germline V gene, CDR1 is LNHDA and CDR2 is SQIVND (reference sequence). DNA for the CDR3: TGTGCCAGTAGTGACCCGGGACTAGCGGGAGGGCGGAATGAGCAGTTCTTC. Translation gives CASSDPGLAGGRNEQFF.

The gene calls are TRBV19 and TRBJ1-2; TRBD1 is a possible D gene (5 bases). Germline CDR1 LNHDA, CDR2 SQIVND (reference sequence). This CDR3 spans 14 amino acids. V dropped 9 bases and J dropped 0 bases, with 14 bases sitting between them. CDR3 nucleotides: TGTGCCAGCCGGGAGGGGTACTCTAACTATGGCTACACCTTC. It specifies CASREGYSNYGYTF. Full variable domain (remainder filled in from reference TRBV19 and TRBJ1-2): DGGITQSPKYLFRKEGQNVTLSCEQNLNHDAMYWYRQDPGQGLRLIYYSQIVNDFQKGDIAEGYSVSREKKESFPLTVTSAQKNPTAFYLCASREGYSNYGYTFGSGTRLTVV.

This chain joins TRBV19 and TRBJ2-5; 10 nucleotides agree with TRBD2. Trimming removed 1 base from V and 5 bases from J; junction bases left unmatched: 7. Germline V gene data show CDR1 as LNHDA and CDR2 as SQIVND (reference sequence). The CDR3 extends over 16 amino acids. CDR3 bases: TGTGCCAGTAGTATAGGGTCTAGCGGGAGCAGGGAGACCCAGTACTTC. Translation: CASSIGSSGSRETQYF.

V is TRBV5-6 and J is TRBJ1-2; unclear D gene. Germline CDR1 reads SGHDT; CDR2 reads YYEEEE. The germline V and J ends were trimmed by 2 bases and 4 bases, with 15 bases remaining between them. The CDR3 is made up of 15 amino acids. Written as DNA, the CDR3 is TGTGCCAGCAGCTTAGACTCGGCGGCGGGCTATGGCTACACCTTC. Protein product: CASSLDSAAGYGYTF.

V gene TRBV28 combines with J gene TRBJ2-3; 7 nucleotides align to TRBD1. The CDR3 runs 13 residues. Germline CDR1 MDHEN, CDR2 SYDVKM. V was clipped by 7 bases and J by 6 bases; unmatched bases: 7. CDR3 sequence reads: CASITSGGDTQYF. The CDR3 DNA reads as TGTGCCAGCATTACGTCAGGGGGTGATACGCAGTATTTT.

The gene calls are TRBV5-1 and TRBJ2-1, with 7 bases matching TRBD1. J gave up 5 bases and V 4 bases, and 6 bases lay outside the gene matches. The CDR3 covers 14 residues. Germline CDR1 reads SGHRS; CDR2 reads YFSETQ. The CDR3 sequence is CASSPETGNNEQFF. As DNA, the CDR3 is TGCGCCAGCAGCCCCGAGACAGGGAACAATGAGCAGTTCTTC.

The chain links TRBV27 to TRBJ2-2, with 7 positions matching TRBD1. Germline V gene lookup returns CDR1 MNHEY and CDR2 SMNVEV (reference sequence). This CDR3 has 16 amino acids. J was trimmed by 1 base and V by 1 base; bases with no gene match: 3. The CDR3 spells CASSLYAGGNTGELFF. The CDR3 DNA follows: TGTGCCAGCAGTTTATACGCAGGGGGGAACACCGGGGAGCTGTTTTTT.

The rearrangement joins TRBV7-9 to TRBJ2-7, with a possible D match to TRBD1 (5 bases). Germline values: CDR1 SEHNR, CDR2 FQNEAQ (reference sequence). V lost 6 bases, J lost 0 bases, and 15 bases lay in between. CDR3 length equals 15 residues. The CDR3 DNA is TGTGCCAGCAGGAAAACAGGACAACCCTCCTACGAGCAGTACTTC. Amino acids: CASRKTGQPSYEQYF.

CDR3 loop: CASSGAGGRDYEQYF. The CDR3 nucleotides read TGTGCCAGCTCAGGAGCGGGAGGTCGTGACTACGAGCAGTACTTC. The gene calls are TRBV18 and TRBJ2-7; 9 bases are a match to TRBD2. This CDR3 is 15 amino acids long. The ends lost 5 bases at V and 3 bases at J; junction bases unmatched: 8. Germline V gene sequence: CDR1 KGHSH, CDR2 LQKENI.

This CDR3 is CASSLTGYGTDTQYF. As DNA, the CDR3 is TGTGCCAGCAGCCTGACAGGGTATGGGACAGATACGCAGTATTTT. V is TRBV6-5 and J is TRBJ2-3, with 7 bases lining up with TRBD1. The CDR3 spans 15 residues. The V gene end was trimmed by 6 bases and the J gene end by 3 bases; junction bases not matched to a gene: 9. Germline-derived CDR1 and CDR2 are MNHEY and SVGAGI.

The chain couples TRBV20-1 to TRBJ2-1, with TRBD2 identical over 7 bases. The V and J ends lost 6 bases and 9 bases, in that order; junction bases with no gene match: 5. The germline V gene has CDR1 DFQATT and CDR2 SNEGSKA (reference sequence). CDR3 length equals 11 residues. CDR3 nucleotides: TGCAGTGCAGGGGACTATAGTGAGCAGTTCTTC. Its protein product is CSAGDYSEQFF.

This clone has a single count. V gene TRBV14 combines with J gene TRBJ1-2, with D perhaps TRBD1 (5 bases). CDR3 length: 15 residues. CDR1 SGHDN and CDR2 FVKESK come from the germline V gene. Trimming stripped 2 bases from V and 6 bases from J, with 16 bases between. This CDR3 is CASSQLRSGDHGYTF. CDR3 sequence (DNA): TGTGCCAGCAGCCAACTAAGGTCGGGGGATCATGGCTACACCTTC.

In DNA form, the CDR3 reads TGTGCCAGCAGTTACTCTGACGCAGGGAACGAGCAGTACTTC. Amino acid sequence: CASSYSDAGNEQYF. The rearrangement uses TRBV6-5 and TRBJ2-7, with D perhaps matching TRBD1 (5 bases). V was trimmed by 0 bases and J by 5 bases, leaving 11 bases between them. CDR1 and CDR2 (germline): MNHEY, SVGAGI. CDR3 length equals 14 residues.

The chain joins TRBV7-3 to TRBJ2-3, with 7 bases that match TRBD2. Germline assignment: CDR1 SGHTA and CDR2 FQGTGA. This CDR3 comprises 15 residues. The junction had 9 bases not matched to a gene; V was cut back by 7 bases and J by 2 bases. This CDR3 reads CASTATSRLTDTQYF. The CDR3 DNA sequence: TGTGCCAGCACCGCGACTAGCAGGCTCACAGATACGCAGTATTTT.

This clone was seen a single time. The gene calls are TRBV5-4 and TRBJ2-1; 8 nucleotides align to TRBD1. Germline CDR1 is SGHNT and CDR2 is YYREEE (reference sequence). V gave up 2 bases and J gave up 9 bases; unmatched junction bases: 4. The CDR3 totals 13 residues. CDR3 sequence: CASSFDRGGEQFF. DNA for the CDR3: TGTGCCAGCAGCTTTGACAGGGGCGGTGAGCAGTTCTTC.

This clone was observed a handful of times. V gene TRBV10-3 combines with J gene TRBJ1-5, with 7 positions matching TRBD1. Germline assignment: CDR1 ENHRY and CDR2 SYGVKD. V was pared by 7 bases and J by 6 bases, with 6 bases of the junction left unmatched. The CDR3 spans 13 residues. The CDR3 region is CAITAGGSQPQHF. In nucleotides, the CDR3 is TGTGCCATCACGGCAGGGGGTTCTCAGCCCCAGCATTTT.

The chain combines TRBV4-2 with TRBJ1-3, with 7 bases aligning to TRBD1. V was clipped by 1 base and J by 4 bases; unmatched bases: 4. Germline V lookup: CDR1 LGHNA, CDR2 YNFKEQ. The CDR3 length is 15 residues. The CDR3 sequence: CASSQGDREGNTIYF. The CDR3 DNA reads TGTGCCAGCAGCCAAGGGGACAGAGAGGGAAACACCATATATTTT.

V usage is TRBV28 and J usage is TRBJ1-5; 7 bases agree with TRBD1. The CDR3 is 15 residues long. CDR1 and CDR2 (germline): MDHEN, SYDVKM. V gave up 5 bases and J gave up 3 bases; unmatched junction bases: 7. This CDR3 is CASSTGTALNQPQHF. CDR3 bases: TGTGCCAGCAGTACCGGGACAGCACTCAATCAGCCCCAGCATTTT.